The clone carrying this TCR beta chain was found many times. The antigen is unknown. MiXCR, applied by TCRdb to the 5' RACE reads, yields one record per CDR3 protein. The sample carries 560,000 or so distinct CDR3 sequences, 15% to 20% recorded once. This record comes from a study of T-cell memory formation after mild COVID-19. The germline gives CDR1 SGHTA, CDR2 FQGNSA. The V and J ends lost 5 bases and 1 base, in that order; junction bases with no gene match: 5. There are 15 residues in the CDR3. Overall study findings and caveats: Memory sampled before infection contained some responding clones, suggesting cross-reactive memory joined.

This TCR derives from an adult woman who had mild COVID-19 (a few samples of this study predate the infection). Cell type and time point are not known. Material: PBMCs or a T cell subset sorted from them (not recorded which). The chain links TRBV7-2 to TRBJ2-1, with TRBD2 matching 7 bases. The CDR3 sequence: CASSPRGGSYNEQFF. The CDR3 DNA reads TGTGCCAGCAGCCCTCGCGGGGGTTCCTACAATGAGCAGTTCTTC.